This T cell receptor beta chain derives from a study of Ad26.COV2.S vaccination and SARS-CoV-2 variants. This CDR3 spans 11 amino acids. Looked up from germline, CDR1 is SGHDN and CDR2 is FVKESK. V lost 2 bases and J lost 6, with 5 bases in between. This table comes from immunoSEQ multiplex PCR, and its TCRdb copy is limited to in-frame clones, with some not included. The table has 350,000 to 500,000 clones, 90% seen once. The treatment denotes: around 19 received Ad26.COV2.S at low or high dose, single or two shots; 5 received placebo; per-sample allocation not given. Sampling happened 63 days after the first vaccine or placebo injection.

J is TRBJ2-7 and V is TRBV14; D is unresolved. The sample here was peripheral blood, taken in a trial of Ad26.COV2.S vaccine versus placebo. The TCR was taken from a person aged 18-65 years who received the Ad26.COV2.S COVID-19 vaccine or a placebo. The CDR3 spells CASSQNGEQYF. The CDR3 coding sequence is TGTGCCAGCAGCCAAAACGGCGAGCAGTACTTC.